Listed below are T cell receptor beta chains from one sample, sequenced in a study of Ad26.COV2.S vaccination and SARS-CoV-2 variants. Sequencing was performed with immunoSEQ multiplex PCR; in TCRdb, only in-frame clones are kept and a portion is missing. The top ten clones hold less than 4% of a sample with 350,000 to 500,000 clones, approximately 88% of them seen once. Source: peripheral blood, taken in a trial of Ad26.COV2.S vaccine versus placebo. The receptors here all came from a person between 18 and 65 years old who received the Ad26.COV2.S COVID-19 vaccine or a placebo. Each CDR3 is given with its conserved first and last residue. A D gene is named only where the DNA matches it firmly.

TRBV27	TRBJ2-5	NA	CASSTQGGQTQYF
TRBV6-5	TRBJ2-5	NA	CASSHFGGFQETQYF
TRBV5-8	TRBJ1-1	NA	CATIPRTANTEAFF
TRBV7-9	TRBJ1-1	TRBD1	CASSLDPGGTVNTEAFF
TRBV7-6	TRBJ1-3	NA	CASSLAGNSGNTIYF
TRBV29-1	TRBJ2-1	NA	CSVEQIINEQFF
TRBV28	TRBJ2-7	TRBD1	CASSHGTGPSEQYF
TRBV10-3	TRBJ1-2	NA	CAISEGLEGYTF
TRBV9	TRBJ1-1	NA	CASSSRQHRNTEAFF
TRBV11-2	TRBJ2-3	TRBD2	CASRVIPGLAGVTQYF
TRBV18	TRBJ1-2	TRBD1	CASSPTLQGGNYGYTF
TRBV5-6	TRBJ2-3	TRBD1	CASSLVYRGLTDTQYF
TRBV19	TRBJ1-2	NA	CASAPRTDYGYTF
TRBV6-4	TRBJ2-7	TRBD1	CASSDPQGAPYEQYF
TRBV2	TRBJ1-2	NA	CASKTDRSNYGYTF